The 15 T cell receptor beta chains given below trace back to one sample, sequenced in a study of hypomethylating agent response in myelodysplastic syndrome. Sequenced by immunoSEQ multiplex PCR; TCRdb stores in-frame clones only, minus some. The sample holds around 11,000 clones, under 85% seen once. The sample consisted of bone marrow, taken before or after starting hypomethylating agent treatment for myelodysplastic syndrome (not recorded which). These receptor sequences come from a human donor with myelodysplastic syndrome.

The chain employs TRBV5-4 and TRBJ1-4; no clear D. The CDR3 has 12 residues. Trimming removed 0 bases from V and 14 bases from J, with 11 bases in between. The germline gives CDR1 SGHNT, CDR2 YYREEE (reference sequence). CDR3 in DNA: TGTGCCAGCAGCTTGGACACCGGCGTGCTGTTTTTT. This translates into CASSLDTGVLFF.

The chain uses TRBV2 and TRBJ2-3; 10 bases line up with TRBD2. The V segment lost 1 base and the J segment 10 bases; nucleotides outside the gene matches: 2. This CDR3 has 13 residues. The germline V gene has CDR1 SNHLY and CDR2 FYNNEI. This CDR3 is CASSEVLAGPQYF. CDR3 coding DNA: TGTGCCAGCAGTGAAGTACTAGCGGGGCCGCAGTATTTT.

The chain joins TRBV30 to TRBJ2-5, with 11 bases aligning to TRBD2. The CDR3 sequence is 14 residues long. Trimming cost V 3 bases and J 5 bases; bases outside gene matches: 5. Germline CDR1 is GTSNPN and CDR2 is SVGIG (reference sequence). This CDR3 reads CAWRIAGGRETQYF. CDR3 nucleotides: TGTGCCTGGAGAATAGCGGGGGGGCGCGAGACCCAGTACTTC. Complete variable domain (other parts from reference TRBV30 and TRBJ2-5): SQTIHQWPATLVQPVGSPLSLECTVEGTSNPNLYWYRQAAGRGLQLLFYSVGIGQISSEVPQNLSASRPQDRQFILSSKKLLLSDSGFYLCAWRIAGGRETQYFGPGTRLLVL.

J is TRBJ1-1 and V is TRBV9, with unresolved D. CDR1 and CDR2 from the germline V gene are SGDLS and YYNGEE. The V and J ends lost 1 base and 3 bases respectively, with 7 bases between them. This CDR3 spans 13 amino acids. CDR3 residues: CASSVKWDTEAFF. CDR3 DNA: TGTGCCAGCAGCGTAAAATGGGACACTGAAGCTTTCTTT.

This rearrangement joins TRBV6-6 to TRBJ1-6, with 9 positions matching TRBD1. Trimming removed 6 bases from V and 7 bases from J; junction bases left unmatched: 4. Per the germline V gene, CDR1 is MNHNY and CDR2 is SVGAGI (reference sequence). The CDR3 contains 14 residues. CDR3 sequence reads: CASRPGQGNSPLHF. CDR3 DNA: TGTGCCAGCAGACCCGGACAGGGGAATTCACCCCTCCACTTT.

The chain uses TRBV5-1 and TRBJ2-2; D possibly corresponds to TRBD1 (5 bases). This CDR3 has 15 amino acids. V shed 0 bases and J shed 1 base, with 7 bases lying between them. Germline CDR1 SGHRS, CDR2 YFSETQ. Here the CDR3 reads CASSLETGNTGELFF. The CDR3 DNA reads TGCGCCAGCAGCTTGGAAACAGGGAACACCGGGGAGCTGTTTTTT.

The gene calls are TRBV14 and TRBJ2-1; D may be TRBD2 (6 bases). V lost 1 base, J lost 0 bases, and 13 bases lay in between. The CDR3 is 17 residues long. Germline V lookup: CDR1 SGHDN, CDR2 FVKESK. The CDR3 reads CASSQGRGTSSYNEQFF. The DNA for the CDR3 is TGTGCCAGCAGCCAAGGTCGGGGGACGAGCTCCTACAATGAGCAGTTCTTC.

This sequence joins TRBV5-1 and TRBJ2-5, with 8 nucleotides matching TRBD1. The germline CDR1 and CDR2 sequences are SGHRS and YFSETQ. The CDR3 is 15 amino acids. J lost 4 bases, V lost 3 bases, and 8 bases had no gene match. CDR3 bases: TGCGCCAGCAGCTGGGGGACAGGAGAGGGAGAGACCCAGTACTTC. This codes for CASSWGTGEGETQYF. Based on the CDR3 plus reference TRBV5-1 and TRBJ2-5, the full variable domain is KAGVTQTPRYLIKTRGQQVTLSCSPISGHRSVSWYQQTPGQGLQFLFEYFSETQRNKGNFPGRFSGRQFSNSRSEMNVSTLELGDSALYLCASSWGTGEGETQYFGPGTRLLVL.

The gene calls are TRBV6-5 and TRBJ2-2, with 8 bases fitting TRBD1. Germline CDR1 and CDR2: MNHEY and SVGAGI. The CDR3 runs to 14 residues. V shed 9 bases and J 1 base; nucleotides not matched to a gene: 4. The CDR3 DNA sequence: TGTGCCAGTTCGGACAGGGAGAACACCGGGGAGCTGTTTTTT. Translating gives CASSDRENTGELFF.

This clone came up once. This chain joins TRBV11-2 and TRBJ1-1; D unclear. Trimming left V 3 bases short and J 1 base short, with 9 bases between. The germline V gene has CDR1 SGHAT and CDR2 FQNNGV. The CDR3 covers 14 residues. CDR3 protein: CASSFPGSNTEAFF. CDR3 DNA: TGTGCCAGCAGCTTCCCCGGGTCGAACACTGAAGCTTTCTTT.

V gene TRBV7-9 combines with J gene TRBJ1-4; TRBD1 agrees at 12 bases. This CDR3 is built from 18 residues. Germline loops: CDR1 SEHNR, CDR2 FQNEAQ (reference sequence). The ends lost 5 bases at V and 2 bases at J; junction bases unmatched: 9. The CDR3 DNA is TGTGCCAGCAGCCCTGGTCCGGGACAGGGGGCTACTAATGAAAAACTGTTTTTT. This translates into CASSPGPGQGATNEKLFF.

The chain carries TRBV2 and TRBJ2-2, with TRBD2 identical over 7 bases. Germline V gene data show CDR1 as SNHLY and CDR2 as FYNNEI. The junction had 7 bases not matched to a gene; V was cut back by 8 bases and J by 4 bases. The CDR3 contains 14 residues. DNA for the CDR3: TGTGCCAGCTTCCGGGAGGTCGGCACCGGGGAGCTGTTTTTT. Protein sequence: CASFREVGTGELFF.

The J gene is TRBJ2-3, the V gene TRBV10-1, with no clear D. The germline V and J ends were trimmed by 3 bases and 3 bases, with 13 bases remaining between them. CDR1 is WNHNN, CDR2 SYGVQD, per germline (reference sequence). The CDR3 extends over 15 amino acids. The CDR3, as DNA: TGCGCCAGCAGTGATTACGGTCAAGGGACAGATACGCAGTATTTT. Translated, it gives CASSDYGQGTDTQYF.

The DNA of the CDR3 is TGTGCCAGCAGCCCCGGACAGGTTAAGGGTCACAATCAGCCCCAGCATTTT. As protein: CASSPGQVKGHNQPQHF. This chain links TRBV5-8 with TRBJ1-5; 7 nucleotides agree with TRBD1. This CDR3 spans 17 amino acids. Looked up from germline, CDR1 is SGHTS and CDR2 is YDEGEE. Unmatched junction bases numbered 13, after V lost 4 bases and J lost 3 bases.

This clone was seen just once. The V and J genes are TRBV7-2 and TRBJ1-4, with TRBD1 matching 8 bases. Germline assignment: CDR1 SGHTA and CDR2 FQGNSA. After removal of 5 bases from V and 5 bases from J, the junction contained 7 bases not matched to a gene. This CDR3 is built from 15 residues. CDR3 nucleotides: TGTGCCAGCAGCGGCCGGGACAGGACGAATGAAAAACTGTTTTTT. Protein sequence: CASSGRDRTNEKLFF.